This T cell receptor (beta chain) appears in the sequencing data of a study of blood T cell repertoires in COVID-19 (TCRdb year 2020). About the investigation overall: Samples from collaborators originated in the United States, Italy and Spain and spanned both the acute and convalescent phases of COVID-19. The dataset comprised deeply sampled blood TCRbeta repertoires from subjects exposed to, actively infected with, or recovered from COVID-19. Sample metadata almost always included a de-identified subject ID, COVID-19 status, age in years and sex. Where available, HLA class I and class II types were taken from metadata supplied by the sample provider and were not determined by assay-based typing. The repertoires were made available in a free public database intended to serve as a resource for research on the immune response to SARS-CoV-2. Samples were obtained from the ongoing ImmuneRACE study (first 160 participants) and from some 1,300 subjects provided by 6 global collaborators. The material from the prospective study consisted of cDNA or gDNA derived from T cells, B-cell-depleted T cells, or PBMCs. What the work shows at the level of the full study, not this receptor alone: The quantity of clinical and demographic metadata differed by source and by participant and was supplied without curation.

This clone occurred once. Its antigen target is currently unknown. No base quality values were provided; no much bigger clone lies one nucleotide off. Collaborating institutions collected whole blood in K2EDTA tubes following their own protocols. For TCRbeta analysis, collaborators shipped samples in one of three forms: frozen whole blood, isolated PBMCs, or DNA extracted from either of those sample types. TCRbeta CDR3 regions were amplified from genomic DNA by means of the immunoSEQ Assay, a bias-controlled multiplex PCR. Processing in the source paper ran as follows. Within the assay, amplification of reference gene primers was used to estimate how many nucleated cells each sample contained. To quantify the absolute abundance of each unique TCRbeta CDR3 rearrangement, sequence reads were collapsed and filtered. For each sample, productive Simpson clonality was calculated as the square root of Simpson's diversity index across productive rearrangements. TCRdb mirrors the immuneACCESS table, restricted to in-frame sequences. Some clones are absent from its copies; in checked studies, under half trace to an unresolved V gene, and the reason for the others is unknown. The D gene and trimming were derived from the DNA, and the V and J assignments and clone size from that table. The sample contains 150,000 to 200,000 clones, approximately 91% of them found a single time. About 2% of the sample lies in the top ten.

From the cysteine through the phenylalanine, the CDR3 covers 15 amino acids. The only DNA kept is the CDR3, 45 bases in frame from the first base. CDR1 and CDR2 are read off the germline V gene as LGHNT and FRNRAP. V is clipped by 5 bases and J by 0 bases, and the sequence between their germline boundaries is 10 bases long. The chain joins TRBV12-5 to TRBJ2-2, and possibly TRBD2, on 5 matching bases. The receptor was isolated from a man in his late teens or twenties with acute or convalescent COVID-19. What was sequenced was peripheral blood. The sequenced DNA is TGTGCTAGTGGTAATCAGCGGACGAACACCGGGGAGCTGTTTTTT. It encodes CASGNQRTNTGELFF.